Sequencing of this T cell receptor beta chain was carried out in a study of blood T cell repertoires in COVID-19. Study information: Collection of acute and convalescent COVID-19 samples took place in the United States, Italy and Spain.

Original processing methods: The authors estimated nucleated cell counts from reference gene primer amplification. The repertoire was sequenced with immunoSEQ multiplex PCR; TCRdb's copy has only in-frame clones and lacks some. V and J calls and clone size follow that table, whereas D and trimming were derived from the DNA. The sample holds a few hundred thousand clones, 88% seen once. Patients at the Seattle site were enrolled during active infection and followed longitudinally. The CDR3 has 16 residues. With V trimmed by 2 bases and J by 7 bases, 9 bases remained unmatched. From germline, CDR1 is MNHEY and CDR2 SVGAGI.

The source of this sequence is a woman aged 25 to 39 with COVID-19, enrolled during active disease. This chain uses TRBV6-5 with TRBJ1-5, with 9 bases identical to TRBD1. Sequencing was carried out using peripheral blood. CDR3 nucleotide sequence: TGTGCCAGCAGTTACCCGGGACAGGGAGGTCCCCAGCCCCAGCATTTT. It translates to CASSYPGQGGPQPQHF.